The source of this T cell receptor beta chain is a study of T cell clusters in autoimmune cytopenias. The overall study: The mean age of healthy donor controls was 56 years, the median roughly 60 years.

One tube held mixed TRB-A and TRB-B primer pools for touch-down PCR. TCRdb re-called the multiplex PCR reads, yielding one record per CDR3 amino acid sequence without DNA. The table lists approximately 11,000 distinct CDR3 sequences. Points from the study as a whole: The T cell clusters came from computational analysis alone and lack functional validation.

The germline CDR1 and CDR2 sequences are SGHAT and FQNNGV. This CDR3 spans 14 amino acids. TRB amplification used 200 to 250 ng of peripheral blood genomic DNA. Measured by frequency, this clonotype is medium-sized. What it binds is not known. These records were also assigned to another study, of T cell repertoires in aging, cancer and after chemotherapy. This second study notes: Repeat sampling of healthy donors over several months to years showed clear clonal overlap. Rebound thymic output was suggested by rising median generation probability during chemotherapy in each cancer cohort.

The sequence derives from a human donor in good health. The sequencing sample was made of peripheral blood. This sequence joins TRBV11-2 and TRBJ1-2; TCRdb selects TRBD1, and the lack of DNA leaves this call unchecked. This chain's CDR3 is CASSFGQGNYGYTF.